This TCR beta chain came from a study of shared clonotypes between healthy human individuals. Across several immunoSEQ plates, the genomic DNA of each subset was split evenly. Clones were read by immunoSEQ multiplex PCR, and TCRdb kept only the in-frame ones, dropping some. The sample contains hundreds of thousands of clones, roughly 72% of which appear only once. This CDR3 contains 16 residues. V dropped 3 bases and J dropped 3; count of bases not matched to a gene: 5. Germline CDR1 reads SGHRS; CDR2 reads YFSETQ. The rearrangement uses TRBV5-1 and TRBJ2-1, with 11 bases identical to TRBD2. This TCR derives from a woman aged 40 to 50 in good health. Some clones in this sample may be carry-over from other donors' samples. Material for sequencing was PBMCs. For the CDR3, the DNA is TGCGCCAGCAGCTCTCGACTAGCGGGAATCTACAATGAGCAGTTCTTC. Encoded protein: CASSSRLAGIYNEQFF.